A selection of T cell receptor beta chains follows, all from one sample in a study of T cell changes during pregnancy in multiple sclerosis. Profiled with immunoSEQ multiplex PCR; TCRdb holds only in-frame clones, not every one. The profile covers approximately 58,000 clones, with around 92% appearing a single time and roughly 3% taken by the ten largest. Sequences were derived from peripheral blood, sampled in the second trimester of pregnancy. These receptors all stem from a female donor in good health, enrolled as a control in a pregnancy study. The CDR3 runs from the conserved cysteine through the conserved F or W.

V gene	CDR3 protein
TRBV4-2	CASSPVGGNEQYF
TRBV12-5	CASGGTGGRNTIYF
TRBV28	CASRGQGSGGYTF
TRBV19	CASSLRDSGANVLTF
TRBV5-6	CASSFQAGYGYTF
TRBV11-2	CASSSLGLATNEKLFF
TRBV19	CASSPEGRLGYNEQFF
TRBV6-5	CASSYPGQGSNEQFF
TRBV11-2	CASRTTSGRLNEQFF
TRBV4-3	CASSQDSQSSYNEQFF
TRBV7-3	CASSQGPGKGQPQHF
TRBV30	CAWSKGQGTDTQYF
TRBV5-6	CASSPLLFDTEAFF
TRBV27	CASSTIGSGRFNEQYF
TRBV18	CASSPAGQVGQTQYF
TRBV6-4	CASSDEGGSNTGELFF
TRBV2	CASSEVAGANEKLFF
TRBV7-2	CASSRKRGIQETQYF
TRBV30	CAWSVWTGWGADTQYF
TRBV10-3	CAIRPSSGELFF
TRBV19	CASGTGDYSNQPQHF
TRBV29-1	CTLSAADSLGVIF
TRBV4-2	CASTEGTSTSNEQFF
TRBV15	CATSVARELVGETQYF
TRBV27	CASSPRDRGLSSEKLFF
TRBV11-2	CASSPGVTEAFF